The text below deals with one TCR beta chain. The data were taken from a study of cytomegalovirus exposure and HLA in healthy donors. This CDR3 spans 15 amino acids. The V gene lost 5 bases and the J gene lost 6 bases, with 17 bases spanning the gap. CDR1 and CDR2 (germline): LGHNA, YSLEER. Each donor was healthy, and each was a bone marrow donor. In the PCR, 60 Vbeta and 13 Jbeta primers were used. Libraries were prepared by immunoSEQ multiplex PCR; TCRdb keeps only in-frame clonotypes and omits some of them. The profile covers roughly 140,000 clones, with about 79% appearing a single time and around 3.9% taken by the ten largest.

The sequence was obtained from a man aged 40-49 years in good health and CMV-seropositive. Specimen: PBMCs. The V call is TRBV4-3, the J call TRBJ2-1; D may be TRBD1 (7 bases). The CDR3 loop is CASSEGALAFNEQFF. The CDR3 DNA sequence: TGCGCCAGCAGCGAGGGGGCCCTAGCGTTCAATGAGCAGTTCTTC.